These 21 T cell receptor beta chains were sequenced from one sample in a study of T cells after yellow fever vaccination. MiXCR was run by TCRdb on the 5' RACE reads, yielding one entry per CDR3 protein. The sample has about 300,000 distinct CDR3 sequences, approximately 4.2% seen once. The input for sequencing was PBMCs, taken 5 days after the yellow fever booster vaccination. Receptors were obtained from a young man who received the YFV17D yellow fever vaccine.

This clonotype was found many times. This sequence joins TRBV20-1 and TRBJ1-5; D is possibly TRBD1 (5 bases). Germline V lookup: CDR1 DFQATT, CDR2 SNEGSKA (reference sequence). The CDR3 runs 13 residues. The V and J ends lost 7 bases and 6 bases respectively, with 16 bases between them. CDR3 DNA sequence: TGCAGTGAAAATTTGGGGGAGCGTCAGCCCCAGCATTTT. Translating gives CSENLGERQPQHF.

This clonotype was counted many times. The CDR3 coding sequence is TGCAGTGCTGGAGGAGACAACTTGAACACTGAAGCTTTCTTT. The encoded protein is CSAGGDNLNTEAFF. The chain combines TRBV20-1 with TRBJ1-1; no clear D gene. Germline loops: CDR1 DFQATT, CDR2 SNEGSKA (reference sequence). This CDR3 spans 14 amino acids. Trimming stripped 5 bases from V and 0 bases from J, with 13 bases between.

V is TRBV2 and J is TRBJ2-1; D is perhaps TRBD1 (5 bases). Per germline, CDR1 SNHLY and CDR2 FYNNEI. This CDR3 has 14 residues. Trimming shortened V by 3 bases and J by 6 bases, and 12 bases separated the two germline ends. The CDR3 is CASSEMQGFNEQFF. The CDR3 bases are TGTGCCAGCAGTGAGATGCAGGGATTCAATGAGCAGTTCTTC.

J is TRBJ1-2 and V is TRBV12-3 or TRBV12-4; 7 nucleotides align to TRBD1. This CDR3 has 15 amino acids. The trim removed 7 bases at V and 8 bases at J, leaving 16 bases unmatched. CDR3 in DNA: TGTGCCAGCAACCTAAGGACAGGCCTGGGGGGCGGCTACACCTTC. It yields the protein CASNLRTGLGGGYTF.

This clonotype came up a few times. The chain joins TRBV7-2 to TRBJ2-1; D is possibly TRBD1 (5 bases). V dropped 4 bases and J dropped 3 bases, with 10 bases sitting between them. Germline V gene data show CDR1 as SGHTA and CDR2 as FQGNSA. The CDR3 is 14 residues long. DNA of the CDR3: TGTGCCAGCAGCTCGGCAGGGCACTACAATGAGCAGTTCTTC. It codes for CASSSAGHYNEQFF.

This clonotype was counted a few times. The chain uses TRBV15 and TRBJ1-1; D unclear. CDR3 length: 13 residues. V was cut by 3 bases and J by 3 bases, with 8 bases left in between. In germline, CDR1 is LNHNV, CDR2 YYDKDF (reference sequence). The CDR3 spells CATSSPRDTEAFF. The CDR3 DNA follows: TGTGCCACCAGCAGCCCCCGGGACACTGAAGCTTTCTTT.

The CDR3 sequence: CASSVAGTDSPLHF. The CDR3 DNA sequence: TGTGCCAGCAGCGTTGCAGGGACGGATTCACCCCTCCACTTT. V usage is TRBV9 and J usage is TRBJ1-6; tentatively, D is TRBD1 (5 bases). The CDR3 totals 14 residues. The germline CDR1 and CDR2 sequences are SGDLS and YYNGEE. Between the trimmed V and J ends, which lost 2 bases and 8 bases, there was a span of 11 bases.

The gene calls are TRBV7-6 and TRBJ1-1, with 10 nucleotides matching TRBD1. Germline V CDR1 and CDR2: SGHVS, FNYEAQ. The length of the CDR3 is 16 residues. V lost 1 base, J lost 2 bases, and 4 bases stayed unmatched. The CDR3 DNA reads TGTGCCAGCAGCTTAGACCGGGACAGGGGAAACACTGAAGCTTTCTTT. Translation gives CASSLDRDRGNTEAFF.

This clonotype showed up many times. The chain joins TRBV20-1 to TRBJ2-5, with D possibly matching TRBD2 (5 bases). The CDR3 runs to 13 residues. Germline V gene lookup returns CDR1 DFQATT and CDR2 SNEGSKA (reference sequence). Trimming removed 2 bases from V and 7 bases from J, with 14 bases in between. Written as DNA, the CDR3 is TGCAGTGCTAGATCCGGGGTCGAGGGGACCCAGTACTTC. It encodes CSARSGVEGTQYF.

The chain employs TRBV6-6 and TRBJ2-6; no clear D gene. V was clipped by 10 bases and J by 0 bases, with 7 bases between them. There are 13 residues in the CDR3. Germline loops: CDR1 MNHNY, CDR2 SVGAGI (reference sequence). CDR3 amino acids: CAIPSSGANVLTF. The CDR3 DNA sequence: TGTGCCATTCCTAGCTCTGGGGCCAACGTCCTGACTTTC.

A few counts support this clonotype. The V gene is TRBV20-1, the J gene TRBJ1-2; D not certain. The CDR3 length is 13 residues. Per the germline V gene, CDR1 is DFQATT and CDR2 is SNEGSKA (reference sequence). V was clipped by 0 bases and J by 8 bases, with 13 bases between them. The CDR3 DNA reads TGCAGTGCTAGAGACCCCACGCCGAAGGGCTACACCTTC. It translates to CSARDPTPKGYTF.

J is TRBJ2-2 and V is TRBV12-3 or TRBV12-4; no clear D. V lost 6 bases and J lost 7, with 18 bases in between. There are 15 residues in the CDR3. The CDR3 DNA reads TGTGCCAGCAGCTACCCTACCCGGTCGGGCGGGGAGCTGTTTTTT. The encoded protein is CASSYPTRSGGELFF.

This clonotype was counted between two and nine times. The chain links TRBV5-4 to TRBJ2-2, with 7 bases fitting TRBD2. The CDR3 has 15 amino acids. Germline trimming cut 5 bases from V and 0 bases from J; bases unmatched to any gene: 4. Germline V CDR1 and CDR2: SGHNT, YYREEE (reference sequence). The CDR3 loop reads CASSPSGPNTGELFF. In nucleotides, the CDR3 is TGTGCCAGCAGTCCTAGCGGCCCGAACACCGGGGAGCTGTTTTTT.

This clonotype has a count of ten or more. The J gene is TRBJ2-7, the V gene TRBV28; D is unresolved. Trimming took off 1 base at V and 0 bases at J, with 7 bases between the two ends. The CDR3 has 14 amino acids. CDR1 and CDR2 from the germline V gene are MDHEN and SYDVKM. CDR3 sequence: CASSLFGLSYEQYF. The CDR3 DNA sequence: TGTGCCAGCAGTTTATTCGGCCTCTCCTACGAGCAGTACTTC.

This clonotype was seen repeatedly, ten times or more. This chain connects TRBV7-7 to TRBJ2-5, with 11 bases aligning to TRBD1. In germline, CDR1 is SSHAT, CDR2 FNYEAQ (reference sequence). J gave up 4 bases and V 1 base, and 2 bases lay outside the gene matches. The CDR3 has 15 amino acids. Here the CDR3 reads CASSLGTGGGETQYF. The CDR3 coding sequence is TGTGCCAGCAGCTTAGGGACAGGGGGCGGAGAGACCCAGTACTTC.

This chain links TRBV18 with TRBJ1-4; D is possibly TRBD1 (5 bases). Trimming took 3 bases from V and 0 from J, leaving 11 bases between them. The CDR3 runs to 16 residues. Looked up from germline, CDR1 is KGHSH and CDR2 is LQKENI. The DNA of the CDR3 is TGTGCCAGCTCACCCCGGGGCCACGCAACTAATGAAAAACTGTTTTTT. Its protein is CASSPRGHATNEKLFF.

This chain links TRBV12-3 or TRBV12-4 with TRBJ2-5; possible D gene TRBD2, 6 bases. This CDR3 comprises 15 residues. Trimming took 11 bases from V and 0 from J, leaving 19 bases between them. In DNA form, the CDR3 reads TGTGCCGGCACCTCCTTGCGGGACGACCAAGAGACCCAGTACTTC. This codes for CAGTSLRDDQETQYF.

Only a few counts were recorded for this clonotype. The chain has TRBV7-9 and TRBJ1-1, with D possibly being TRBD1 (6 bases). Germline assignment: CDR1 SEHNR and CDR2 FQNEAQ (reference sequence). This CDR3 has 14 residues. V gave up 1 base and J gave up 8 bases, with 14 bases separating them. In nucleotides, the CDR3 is TGTGCCAGCAGCTTAGGGGGTGGGGGCAGAGAAGCTTTCTTT. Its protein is CASSLGGGGREAFF.

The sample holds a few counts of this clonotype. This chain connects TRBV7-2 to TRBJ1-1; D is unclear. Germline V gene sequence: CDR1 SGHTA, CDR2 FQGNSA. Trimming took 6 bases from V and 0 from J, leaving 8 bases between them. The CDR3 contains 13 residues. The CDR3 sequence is CASRSRLNTEAFF. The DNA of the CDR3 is TGTGCCAGCAGGAGTCGCCTGAACACTGAAGCTTTCTTT.

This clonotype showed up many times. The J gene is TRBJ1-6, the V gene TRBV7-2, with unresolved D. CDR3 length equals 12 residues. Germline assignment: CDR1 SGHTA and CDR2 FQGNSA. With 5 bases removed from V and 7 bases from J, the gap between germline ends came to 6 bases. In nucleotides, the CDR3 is TGTGCCAGCAGCCGCCTGAATTCACCCCTCCACTTT. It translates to CASSRLNSPLHF.

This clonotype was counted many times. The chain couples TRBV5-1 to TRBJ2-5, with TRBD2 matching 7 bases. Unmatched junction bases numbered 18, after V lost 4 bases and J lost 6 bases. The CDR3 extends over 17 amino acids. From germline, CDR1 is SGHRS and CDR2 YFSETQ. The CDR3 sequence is CASSDGVLAQALKTQYF. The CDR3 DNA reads TGCGCCAGCAGCGACGGAGTACTAGCGCAAGCCCTTAAGACCCAGTACTTC.